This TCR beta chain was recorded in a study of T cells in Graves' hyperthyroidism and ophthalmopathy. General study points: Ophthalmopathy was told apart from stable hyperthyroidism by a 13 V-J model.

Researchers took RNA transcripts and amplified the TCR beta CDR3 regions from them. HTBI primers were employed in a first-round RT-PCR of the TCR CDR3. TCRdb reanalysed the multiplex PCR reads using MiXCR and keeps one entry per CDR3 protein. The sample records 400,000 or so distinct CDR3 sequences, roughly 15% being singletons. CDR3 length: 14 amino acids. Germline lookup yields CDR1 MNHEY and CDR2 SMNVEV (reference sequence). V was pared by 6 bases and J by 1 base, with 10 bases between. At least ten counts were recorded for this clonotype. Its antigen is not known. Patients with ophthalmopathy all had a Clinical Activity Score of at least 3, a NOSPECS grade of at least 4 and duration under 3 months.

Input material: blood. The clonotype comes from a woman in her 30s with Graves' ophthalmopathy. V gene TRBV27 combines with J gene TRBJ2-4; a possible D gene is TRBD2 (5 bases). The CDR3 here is CASRVSAAKNIQYF. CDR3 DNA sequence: TGTGCCAGCAGAGTTAGCGCGGCCAAAAACATTCAGTACTTC.